This T cell receptor (beta chain) was retrieved from a study of identical twins. General study findings and limits: Among monozygotic twins, out-of-frame TCR alpha sharing exceeded what models predicted. Excess twin sharing in beta out-of-frame sequences was weaker.

All donors comprised healthy Caucasians. TCRdb independently ran MiXCR on the 5' RACE reads; one entry per CDR3 protein. The profile shows 200,000 or so distinct CDR3 sequences, 7.5% of them singletons. Worth noting for this clonotype: Its target is unknown.

The CDR3 runs to 16 residues. The V and J ends lost 5 bases and 4 bases respectively, with 20 bases between them. Germline V gene lookup returns CDR1 SGHAT and CDR2 FQDESV (reference sequence). Separately, the same data were catalogued under a study of yellow fever vaccine responses in identical twins. That source reports: Vaccine-induced T cell responses in twins were reportedly observed to appear partly convergent, partly personalized.

The material sequenced was memory (CD45RO+) T cells sorted from blood. This chain joins TRBV11-1 and TRBJ1-1, with D possibly matching TRBD1 (6 bases). The receptor was isolated from a woman in her late teens or twenties in good health. CDR3 nucleotide sequence: TGTGCCAGCAGCGCTCACGGGGGCGCGAGAGTCACTGAAGCTTTCTTT. This gives the protein CASSAHGGARVTEAFF.